A single sample gave rise to the 9 T cell receptor beta chains below, sequenced in a study of somatic mutations in cytotoxic T cells in rheumatoid arthritis (dated by TCRdb to 2016 to 2017). The library relied on the immunoSEQ multiplex PCR assay. The table comes from immuneACCESS by way of TCRdb, which keeps in-frame sequences with V and J called. Part of the clones is missing from these tables; in studies checked, under half for an unresolved V gene and the rest for unknown reasons. In all, the sample holds 23,000 or so clones, and approximately 73% of those were seen once. The top ten clones comprise more than 7.5% of the sample. The sample consisted of CD8+ T cells sorted from blood. These receptors were collected from a woman aged 18 to 35 in good health.

This chain joins TRBV2 and TRBJ2-7; TRBD1 agrees at 7 bases. From germline, CDR1 is SNHLY and CDR2 FYNNEI. V lost 3 bases, J lost 3 bases, and 5 bases stayed unmatched. CDR3 length: 14 residues. CDR3: CASSDDRELYEQYV. In DNA, the CDR3 is TGTGCCAGCAGTGATGACAGGGAACTCTACGAGCAGTACGTC.

This clone was observed a few times. The rearrangement joins TRBV6-5 to TRBJ1-2; D perhaps matches TRBD1 (5 bases). Trimming pared 0 bases from V and 7 bases from J, leaving 9 bases between. CDR1 is MNHEY and CDR2 is SVGAGI in the germline V gene. This CDR3 has 13 amino acids. The CDR3 bases are TGTGCCAGCAGTTACTCTGGGGCGGCTGGCTACACCTTC. Residues: CASSYSGAAGYTF.

This chain connects TRBV4-1 to TRBJ2-1, with a possible D match to TRBD2 (6 bases). The V gene's germline CDR1 is MGHRA and CDR2 YSYEKL. CDR3 length: 15 residues. Deletions cut 0 bases from V and 5 bases from J, with 11 bases between. The CDR3 region is CASSQEGTVNNEQFF. The CDR3 coding sequence is TGCGCCAGCAGCCAAGAGGGGACTGTTAACAATGAGCAGTTCTTC.

The chain is built from TRBV2 and TRBJ1-1; 9 bases are shared with TRBD1. The CDR3 extends over 16 amino acids. Per the germline V gene, CDR1 is SNHLY and CDR2 is FYNNEI. V shed 2 bases, J shed 0 bases, and the junction held 4 bases outside the gene matches. This chain's CDR3 is CASSETGTGLNTEAFF. CDR3 DNA sequence: TGTGCCAGCAGTGAAACCGGGACAGGGCTGAACACTGAAGCTTTCTTT.

The chain carries TRBV10-3 and TRBJ2-1; tentatively, D is TRBD2 (6 bases). V shed 7 bases and J shed 7 bases, with 14 bases lying between them. The germline V gene has CDR1 ENHRY and CDR2 SYGVKD. The CDR3 is 13 amino acids. Written as DNA, the CDR3 is TGTGCCATCACGGGGGACCCCCTTAATGAGCAGTTCTTC. Translation: CAITGDPLNEQFF.

V and J are TRBV7-9 and TRBJ1-6, with D perhaps TRBD1 (6 bases). V shed 4 bases and J shed 9 bases, with 13 bases lying between them. The germline CDR1 and CDR2 sequences are SEHNR and FQNEAQ (reference sequence). This CDR3 spans 14 amino acids. The CDR3 is CASSSQGRSSPLHF. In DNA form, the CDR3 reads TGTGCCAGCAGCTCCCAGGGGAGGAGTTCACCCCTCCACTTT.

The chain combines TRBV27 with TRBJ1-1, with unresolved D. In germline, CDR1 is MNHEY, CDR2 SMNVEV (reference sequence). CDR3 length equals 13 residues. Trimming took 5 bases from V and 4 from J, leaving 11 bases between them. In nucleotides, the CDR3 is TGTGCCAGCAGTAGCGGAGGGTTCACTGAAGCTTTCTTT. Translation gives CASSSGGFTEAFF.

This clone was seen a handful of times. The chain is built from TRBV28 and TRBJ1-3; 7 nucleotides match TRBD1. V trimming: 6 bases; J trimming: 0 bases; junction bases outside the gene matches: 8. This CDR3 region has 16 residues. Germline V gene lookup returns CDR1 MDHEN and CDR2 SYDVKM. The CDR3 coding sequence is TGTGCCAGCAGGAGGGGGACAGCTTTCTCTGGAAACACCATATATTTT. Protein: CASRRGTAFSGNTIYF.

CDR3 region: CASSIASTEAFF. The CDR3 bases are TGTGCCAGTAGTATAGCCTCCACTGAAGCTTTCTTT. The chain is built from TRBV19 and TRBJ1-1; no clear D. The ends were cut back, 1 base at V and 4 bases at J, with 4 bases in the middle. This CDR3 comprises 12 residues. Germline lookup yields CDR1 LNHDA and CDR2 SQIVND (reference sequence). The full variable domain, in which reference TRBV19 and TRBJ1-1 provide the parts outside the CDR3, is DGGITQSPKYLFRKEGQNVTLSCEQNLNHDAMYWYRQDPGQGLRLIYYSQIVNDFQKGDIAEGYSVSREKKESFPLTVTSAQKNPTAFYLCASSIASTEAFFGQGTRLTVV.